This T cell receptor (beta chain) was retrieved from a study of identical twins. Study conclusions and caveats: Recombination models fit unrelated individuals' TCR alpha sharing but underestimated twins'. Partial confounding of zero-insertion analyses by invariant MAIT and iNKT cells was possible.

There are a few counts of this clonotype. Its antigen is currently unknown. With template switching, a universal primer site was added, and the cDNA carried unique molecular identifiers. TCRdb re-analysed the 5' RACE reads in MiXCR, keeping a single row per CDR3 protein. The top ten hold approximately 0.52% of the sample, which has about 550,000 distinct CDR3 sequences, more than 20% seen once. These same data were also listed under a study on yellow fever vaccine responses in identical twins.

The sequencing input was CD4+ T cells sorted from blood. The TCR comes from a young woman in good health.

The CDR3 sequence: CASSLPDRGAGYTF. In DNA form, the CDR3 reads TGTGCCAGCAGTCTCCCGGACAGGGGCGCGGGCTACACCTTC. The V gene is TRBV28, the J gene TRBJ1-2; 9 bases map to TRBD1. The CDR3 loop spans 14 amino acids. Germline values: CDR1 MDHEN, CDR2 SYDVKM. The V gene end was trimmed by 5 bases and the J gene end by 8 bases; junction bases not matched to a gene: 9.